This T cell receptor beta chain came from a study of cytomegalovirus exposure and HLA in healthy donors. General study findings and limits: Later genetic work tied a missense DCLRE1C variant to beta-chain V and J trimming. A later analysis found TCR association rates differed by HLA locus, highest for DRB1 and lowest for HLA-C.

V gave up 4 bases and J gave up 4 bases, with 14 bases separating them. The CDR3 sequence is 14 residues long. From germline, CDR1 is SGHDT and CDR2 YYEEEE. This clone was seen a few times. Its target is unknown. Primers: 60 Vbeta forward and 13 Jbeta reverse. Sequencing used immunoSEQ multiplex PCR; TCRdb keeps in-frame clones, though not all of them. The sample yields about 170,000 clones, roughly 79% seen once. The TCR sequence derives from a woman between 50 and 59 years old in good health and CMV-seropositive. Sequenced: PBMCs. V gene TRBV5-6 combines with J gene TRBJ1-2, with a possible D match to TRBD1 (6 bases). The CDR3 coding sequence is TGTGCCAGCAGCCGAGTTCAGGGGATCTATGGCTACACCTTC. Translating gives CASSRVQGIYGYTF.